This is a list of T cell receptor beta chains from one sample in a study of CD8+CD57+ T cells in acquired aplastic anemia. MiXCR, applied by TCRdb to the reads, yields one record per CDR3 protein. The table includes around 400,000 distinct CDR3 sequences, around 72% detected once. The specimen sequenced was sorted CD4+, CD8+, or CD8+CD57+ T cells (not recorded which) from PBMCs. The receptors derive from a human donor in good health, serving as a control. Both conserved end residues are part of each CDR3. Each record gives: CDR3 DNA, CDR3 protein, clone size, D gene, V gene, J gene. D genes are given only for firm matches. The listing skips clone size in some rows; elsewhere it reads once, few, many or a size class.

DNA: TGTGCCAGCAGCGCCGGGGCCGCTGGAAACACCATATATTTT
CDR3: CASSAGAAGNTIYF
size: many
D: .
V: TRBV9
J: TRBJ1-3

DNA: TGTGCCAGCAGTGCCGGATTCTACGGATCTGGAAACACCATATATTTT
CDR3: CASSAGFYGSGNTIYF
size: many
D: .
V: TRBV6-5
J: TRBJ1-3

DNA: TGTGCCAGCAGCTTGTCTGTCTTTAGCTTCTATAATTCACCCCTCCACTTT
CDR3: CASSLSVFSFYNSPLHF
size: .
D: .
V: TRBV5-1
J: TRBJ1-6

DNA: TGTGCTAGGAATCTAGCGGGGGGTGGTAATGAGCAGTTCTTC
CDR3: CARNLAGGGNEQFF
size: .
D: TRBD2
V: TRBV19
J: TRBJ2-1

DNA: TGCAGTGCTAGTCCGGGACAGGGGAGTTCACCCCTCCACTTT
CDR3: CSASPGQGSSPLHF
size: .
D: TRBD1
V: TRBV20-1
J: TRBJ1-6

DNA: TGTGCCACCCAACCCGGGGCCGGATCGAATACGCAGTATTTT
CDR3: CATQPGAGSNTQYF
size: many
D: .
V: TRBV7-2
J: TRBJ2-3

DNA: TGTGCCAGCAGCTTATATAACTCCTACGAGCAGTACTTC
CDR3: CASSLYNSYEQYF
size: .
D: .
V: TRBV11-3
J: TRBJ2-7

DNA: TGTGCCAGCAGCCCCCGGACAGGGGGTATGAACACTGAAGCTTTCTTT
CDR3: CASSPRTGGMNTEAFF
size: many
D: TRBD1
V: TRBV5-6
J: TRBJ1-1

DNA: TGTGCCACCAGTGGAGAGAATTCACCCGGGCCCATTGTGATCGGTTTC
CDR3: CATSGENSPGPIVIGF
size: .
D: .
V: TRBV24-1
J: TRBJ2-6

DNA: TGCAGTGCTGCTGGAGGCATTGATCAGTTCTTC
CDR3: CSAAGGIDQFF
size: .
D: .
V: TRBV20-1
J: TRBJ2-1

DNA: TGCGCCAGCAGCTTGGCCGGGGAGAATTCACCCCTCCACTTT
CDR3: CASSLAGENSPLHF
size: many
D: .
V: TRBV5-1
J: TRBJ1-6

DNA: TGTGCCACCAGTGAAGGAGAGACCGGGTACTTC
CDR3: CATSEGETGYF
size: .
D: .
V: TRBV24-1
J: TRBJ2-5

DNA: TGTGCCAGCAGTTACCTTGGGGCTGAAGCTTTCTTT
CDR3: CASSYLGAEAFF
size: .
D: .
V: TRBV6-2/TRBV6-3
J: TRBJ1-1

DNA: TGTGCCAGCAGCGTGGAGGGGGGCGTCTTGTATGGCCACACCTTC
CDR3: CASSVEGGVLYGHTF
size: .
D: .
V: TRBV7-4
J: TRBJ1-2

DNA: TGTGCCAGCAGCAGAAGGGGCTTTACCTCAGCTTTCTTT
CDR3: CASSRRGFTSAFF
size: .
D: .
V: TRBV9
J: TRBJ1-1

DNA: TGTGCCAGCAGCTTAGGCAGGTATCAGCAGTACTTGTTTTTT
CDR3: CASSLGRYQQYLFF
size: .
D: .
V: TRBV7-2
J: TRBJ1-4

DNA: TGTGCCAGCAGCTGGACTAGCGGGAAAGAGACCCAGTACTTC
CDR3: CASSWTSGKETQYF
size: .
D: TRBD2
V: TRBV7-2
J: TRBJ2-5

DNA: TGTGCCAGCAGTTACCCTGAGCGGGGCTACGAGCAATACTTC
CDR3: CASSYPERGYEQYF
size: .
D: TRBD2
V: TRBV9
J: TRBJ2-7

DNA: TGCAGTGCTAGAGATCTACAGGGAGGGACAGATACGCAGTATTTT
CDR3: CSARDLQGGTDTQYF
size: .
D: .
V: TRBV20-1
J: TRBJ2-3

DNA: TGTGCTCGCGGGAAAGTATGGCGACACCGCACAGACGGGCAGTATTTT
CDR3: CARGKVWRHRTDGQYF
size: .
D: .
V: TRBV7-9
J: TRBJ2-3

DNA: TGTGCCAGTAGTCCGGACAGGGGGCGCATGAACACCATATATTTT
CDR3: CASSPDRGRMNTIYF
size: few
D: TRBD1
V: TRBV19
J: TRBJ1-3

DNA: TGTGCCAGCAGCCTCGGGCGAGATTTCTCCTACGAGCCCCAGCATTTT
CDR3: CASSLGRDFSYEPQHF
size: .
D: .
V: TRBV9
J: TRBJ1-5

DNA: TGTGCCAGCGGCTTAAAAGCCAGGGTGGTCCAGCACTTC
CDR3: CASGLKARVVQHF
size: .
D: .
V: TRBV7-2
J: TRBJ1-2

DNA: TGCAGTGCTAGAGAACTGGGTATAAGCACTGAAGCTTTCTTT
CDR3: CSARELGISTEAFF
size: .
D: .
V: TRBV20-1
J: TRBJ1-1

DNA: TGTGCCAGCAGTGGCCCCGGAGGGATATACTACGCGCAGTACTTT
CDR3: CASSGPGGIYYAQYF
size: .
D: .
V: TRBV2
J: TRBJ1-6

DNA: TGTACCACCAGACCAGCGGACCCCTACGAGCAGTACTTC
CDR3: CTTRPADPYEQYF
size: few
D: .
V: TRBV2
J: TRBJ2-7

DNA: .
CDR3: CASSRPSLDKAPVF
size: .
D: .
V: TRBV9
J: TRBJ2-1

DNA: TGTGCCAGCAGCCTGTGTGGCCATGAGCAGTTCTTC
CDR3: CASSLCGHEQFF
size: once
D: .
V: TRBV5-4
J: TRBJ2-1

DNA: TGTGCCAGCAGCCTAATGACGTGGCACAGATACGCAGAGTATTTT
CDR3: CASSLMTWHRYAEYF
size: .
D: .
V: TRBV14
J: TRBJ2-3

DNA: TGTGCCAGTAGTGATGTTCCCGCGGGGGGCATTCAGCACTTC
CDR3: CASSDVPAGGIQHF
size: few
D: TRBD2
V: TRBV19
J: TRBJ2-4

DNA: TGTGCCAGCAGCATAACGGCCCGACCTAGCACAGATACGCAGTATTTT
CDR3: CASSITARPSTDTQYF
size: .
D: .
V: TRBV11-3
J: TRBJ2-3

DNA: TGTGCCAGCAGTAAGGGAAAGGCCCAAGATGAGCAACATTTTTTT
CDR3: CASSKGKAQDEQHFF
size: .
D: .
V: TRBV19
J: TRBJ1-4

DNA: TGTGCCAGCAGCGCCGCCCCGCCTGGGAGCGCAGAGACGCAGTATTTT
CDR3: CASSAAPPGSAETQYF
size: .
D: .
V: TRBV7-2
J: TRBJ2-3

DNA: TGTGCCAGCAGTTGGACTGAGAGGGGGGAGACCCAGTACTTC
CDR3: CASSWTERGETQYF
size: .
D: .
V: TRBV7-9
J: TRBJ2-5

DNA: TGTGCCAGCACCCTCCGGACGGGGGATGAGCAGTACTTC
CDR3: CASTLRTGDEQYF
size: .
D: .
V: TRBV2
J: TRBJ2-7

DNA: TGTGCCTGGAGCGGGGGGTCTATCTCTGGAAACACCATATATTTT
CDR3: CAWSGGSISGNTIYF
size: .
D: .
V: TRBV30
J: TRBJ1-3

DNA: TGTGCCCGCCGAACAGGGGTGGGCTATGGCTACACCTTC
CDR3: CARRTGVGYGYTF
size: .
D: TRBD1
V: TRBV25-1
J: TRBJ1-2

DNA: TGTGCCAGCAGCGTAAGGGACAGGGGGCCCTACGAGCTCTTT
CDR3: CASSVRDRGPYELF
size: .
D: TRBD1
V: TRBV9
J: TRBJ1-1

DNA: TGCAGCGTCCATGAGGGGCAGGGCAAGGGCTATGGCTACACCTTC
CDR3: CSVHEGQGKGYGYTF
size: once
D: .
V: TRBV29-1
J: TRBJ1-2

DNA: TGTGCCAGCAGCGAGGAGGTCCAGGGGAATAATTATTCCCTCCACTTT
CDR3: CASSEEVQGNNYSLHF
size: .
D: .
V: TRBV9
J: TRBJ1-6

DNA: TGTGCCAGCAGTTTACAGGCCTCTGGATATAGCTTATATTTT
CDR3: CASSLQASGYSLYF
size: .
D: .
V: TRBV2
J: TRBJ1-3

DNA: TGCGCCAGCAGCTTGGGCGACCGGGAGACCGAGCAGTACTTC
CDR3: CASSLGDRETEQYF
size: .
D: .
V: TRBV5-1
J: TRBJ2-7

DNA: TGTGCCACCAGTGATCTTCATAGGAACGCTACACAGTTCTTT
CDR3: CATSDLHRNATQFF
size: .
D: .
V: TRBV24-1
J: TRBJ1-1

DNA: TGTGCCAGCAGCTCGGGGACTAGCGGGGCCGCCGAGTACTTC
CDR3: CASSSGTSGAAEYF
size: .
D: TRBD2
V: TRBV7-9
J: TRBJ2-7

DNA: TGTGCCAGCAGCTCTGGGGGGGGTCAACTCCAGCACTTT
CDR3: CASSSGGGQLQHF
size: .
D: .
V: TRBV7-9
J: TRBJ1-5

DNA: TGCAGTGCTCATGACAGCACAGATACGCAGTATTTT
CDR3: CSAHDSTDTQYF
size: .
D: .
V: TRBV20-1
J: TRBJ2-3

DNA: TGCAGTGCCAAAACTCAGTTCGATACGCAGTATTTT
CDR3: CSAKTQFDTQYF
size: .
D: .
V: TRBV20-1
J: TRBJ2-3

DNA: TGTGCCACCAGTGAAGGACGGGGACCAACCTACGCCAAAAACGTTCAGTACTTC
CDR3: CATSEGRGPTYAKNVQYF
size: .
D: .
V: TRBV24-1
J: TRBJ2-4